The 24 T cell receptor beta chains reported below all come from one sample, sequenced in a study of beta chain features in type 1 diabetes. Findings and caveats of the study: When Type 1 diabetes patients were examined, their TCRB CDR3s proved moderately but significantly shorter in all four CD4+ subsets.

For these receptors, no antigen is known. Since all of the isolated RNA was reverse transcribed, expressed TCRB transcripts were what got sequenced. Libraries were prepared by immunoSEQ multiplex PCR; TCRdb keeps only in-frame clonotypes and omits some of them. The sample carries hundreds of thousands of clones, 10% to 15% recorded once. The sequenced sample consisted of naive CD4+ T cells from blood. Receptors originate from a man between 18 and 29 years old with type 1 diabetes.

This clone was seen a few times. The CDR3 protein is CASSLGQGSQPQHF. The CDR3 coding sequence is TGCGCCAGCAGCTTGGGACAGGGGAGCCAGCCCCAGCATTTT. The chain has TRBV5-1 and TRBJ1-5; 8 positions match TRBD1. This CDR3 spans 14 amino acids. Trimming removed 0 bases from V and 7 bases from J; junction bases left unmatched: 3. The germline V gene has CDR1 SGHRS and CDR2 YFSETQ.

This clone was detected a few times. The rearrangement uses TRBV2 and TRBJ2-2; 8 bases match TRBD2. Trimming removed 7 bases from V and 4 bases from J; junction bases left unmatched: 5. Germline V CDR1 and CDR2: SNHLY, FYNNEI. The CDR3 runs 14 residues. The CDR3 DNA follows: TGTGCCAGCACCCGGGAGGGAAGCACCGGGGAGCTGTTTTTT. Protein sequence: CASTREGSTGELFF.

The chain carries TRBV4-1 and TRBJ2-2; the D is unclear. V shed 3 bases and J shed 3 bases, with 11 bases lying between them. Germline assignment: CDR1 MGHRA and CDR2 YSYEKL. The CDR3 has 15 residues. The DNA of the CDR3 is TGCGCCAGCAGCCAGGAAGGGTCGGACACCGGGGAGCTGTTTTTT. Translating gives CASSQEGSDTGELFF.

The gene calls are TRBV27 and TRBJ2-7; 10 bases are shared with TRBD1. CDR1 and CDR2 from the germline V gene are MNHEY and SMNVEV (reference sequence). CDR3 length equals 16 residues. The trim removed 2 bases at V and 4 bases at J, leaving 8 bases unmatched. CDR3 sequence: CASSLSGTGVPYEQYF. Written as DNA, the CDR3 is TGTGCCAGCAGTTTAAGCGGGACAGGGGTTCCTTACGAGCAGTACTTC.

The chain has TRBV19 and TRBJ1-4, with unresolved D. Germline V CDR1 and CDR2: LNHDA, SQIVND (reference sequence). The V end lost 7 bases, the J end lost 11 bases, and 14 bases lay between the germline ends. The CDR3 covers 12 residues. The CDR3 reads CASTRAPEKLFF. The CDR3 bases are TGTGCCAGTACCAGAGCCCCGGAGAAACTGTTTTTT. The whole variable domain, filled in from reference TRBV19 and TRBJ1-4, reads DGGITQSPKYLFRKEGQNVTLSCEQNLNHDAMYWYRQDPGQGLRLIYYSQIVNDFQKGDIAEGYSVSREKKESFPLTVTSAQKNPTAFYLCASTRAPEKLFFGSGTQLSVL.

This clone has only a few counts. The chain uses TRBV5-1 and TRBJ2-7; D remains unclear. CDR1 and CDR2 (germline): SGHRS, YFSETQ. Trimming removed 0 bases at V and 9 bases at J, with 16 bases between. The CDR3 runs 14 residues. The DNA for the CDR3 is TGCGCCAGCAGCTTGGCCTCTGGCAGAGCCTGGCAGTACTTC. This codes for CASSLASGRAWQYF.

In this sample, this clone turned up once. CDR3 sequence: CASTRTGDGYQPQHF. CDR3 sequence (DNA): TGTGCCAGCACTAGGACAGGCGACGGGTACCAGCCCCAGCATTTT. This chain uses TRBV2 with TRBJ1-5, with 7 nucleotides matching TRBD1. Germline V gene sequence: CDR1 SNHLY, CDR2 FYNNEI. The CDR3 contains 15 residues. V lost 7 bases and J lost 7; bases outside the gene matches: 13.

The rearrangement joins TRBV30 to TRBJ2-3; 8 bases line up with TRBD2. The CDR3 has 13 residues. Looked up from germline, CDR1 is GTSNPN and CDR2 is SVGIG (reference sequence). V shed 3 bases and J 6 bases; nucleotides not matched to a gene: 5. CDR3 nucleotides: TGTGCCTGGAGGCGGGGGGCCGGGGATACGCAGTATTTT. Translating gives CAWRRGAGDTQYF.

The table lists this clone with a few counts. This rearrangement joins TRBV30 to TRBJ1-1; TRBD1 aligns across 8 bases. The CDR3 is 16 residues long. Germline V gives CDR1 GTSNPN, CDR2 SVGIG (reference sequence). V trimming: 3 bases; J trimming: 0 bases; junction bases outside the gene matches: 9. The CDR3 loop is CAWSTRQGPLNTEAFF. The CDR3, as DNA: TGTGCCTGGAGCACAAGACAGGGGCCGCTGAACACTGAAGCTTTCTTT.

The table lists this clone with a count of one. The sample carries other DNA sequences with the same CDR3. This sequence joins TRBV29-1 and TRBJ1-1; 10 bases are a match to TRBD1. The CDR3 length is 13 residues. V was pared by 2 bases and J by 8 bases, with 5 bases of the junction left unmatched. Germline CDR1 and CDR2: SQVTM and ANQGSEA. CDR3 sequence (DNA): TGCAGCGTTGAACGACAGGGGGCGACCGAAGCTTTCTTT. Translated, it gives CSVERQGATEAFF. Using reference TRBV29-1 and TRBJ1-1 for the parts outside the CDR3, the full variable domain is SAVISQKPSRDICQRGTSLTIQCQVDSQVTMMFWYRQQPGQSLTLIATANQGSEATYESGFVIDKFPISRPNLTFSTLTVSNMSPEDSSIYLCSVERQGATEAFFGQGTRLTVV.

This clone was detected only a few times. V usage is TRBV27 and J usage is TRBJ1-2; D is ambiguous. Germline V gene lookup returns CDR1 MNHEY and CDR2 SMNVEV (reference sequence). The CDR3 length is 14 residues. The V end was cut by 6 bases, the J end by 9 bases, with 20 bases between. This CDR3 reads CASSATPRGLSYTF. CDR3 nucleotides: TGTGCCAGCAGCGCAACCCCAAGAGGGCTCAGCTACACCTTC.

Only a few counts were recorded for this clone. The chain has TRBV10-3 and TRBJ2-1, with TRBD1 matching 8 bases. Germline values: CDR1 ENHRY, CDR2 SYGVKD. This CDR3 is 13 amino acids long. The trim removed 6 bases at V and 4 bases at J, leaving 2 bases unmatched. The CDR3 protein is CAIRDRDYNEQFF. Here the CDR3 DNA reads TGTGCCATCAGGGACAGGGATTACAATGAGCAGTTCTTC.

This clone came up a few times. V and J are TRBV7-9 and TRBJ2-1; D remains ambiguous. Germline values: CDR1 SEHNR, CDR2 FQNEAQ (reference sequence). Trimming removed 3 bases from V and 4 bases from J, with 13 bases in between. The CDR3 is 15 residues long. CDR3 amino acids: CASSFRVGSYNEQFF. The CDR3 nucleotides read TGTGCCAGCAGCTTTCGTGTCGGAAGTTACAATGAGCAGTTCTTC.

The chain recombines TRBV6-6 with TRBJ2-7; maybe TRBD1 (5 bases). Trimming took 7 bases from V and 2 from J, leaving 15 bases between them. The CDR3 totals 14 residues. The germline CDR1 and CDR2 sequences are MNHNY and SVGAGI (reference sequence). Here the CDR3 reads CASILREGAYEQYF. DNA of the CDR3: TGTGCCAGCATTCTCAGGGAAGGAGCCTACGAGCAGTACTTC.

This clone was counted between two and nine times. The gene calls are TRBV6-5 and TRBJ2-5; D ambiguous. The CDR3 extends over 11 amino acids. CDR1 is MNHEY and CDR2 is SVGAGI in the germline V gene. Trimming pared 6 bases from V and 8 bases from J, leaving 10 bases between. As DNA, the CDR3 is TGTGCCAGCAGCCAACACGCAACCCAGTACTTC. It translates to CASSQHATQYF.

The chain is built from TRBV19 and TRBJ1-1; no clear D gene. V was cut by 7 bases and J by 0 bases, with 15 bases left in between. In germline, CDR1 is LNHDA, CDR2 SQIVND (reference sequence). The CDR3 contains 15 residues. The CDR3 is CASTLNSRMNTEAFF. DNA for the CDR3: TGTGCCAGTACCTTAAACTCCCGGATGAACACTGAAGCTTTCTTT.

The CDR3 sequence is CASSTTVNYGYTF. CDR3 DNA: TGTGCCAGCAGCACAACGGTGAACTATGGCTACACCTTC. V gene TRBV9 combines with J gene TRBJ1-2; D call uncertain. Germline-derived CDR1 and CDR2 are SGDLS and YYNGEE. Deletions cut 4 bases from V and 2 bases from J, with 9 bases between. This CDR3 comprises 13 residues. The complete variable domain, with remaining parts taken from reference TRBV9 and TRBJ1-2, reads DSGVTQTPKHLITATGQRVTLRCSPRSGDLSVYWYQQSLDQGLQFLIQYYNGEERAKGNILERFSAQQFPDLHSELNLSSLELGDSALYFCASSTTVNYGYTFGSGTRLTVV.

This rearrangement joins TRBV30 to TRBJ1-1; D remains unclear. Trimming stripped 2 bases from V and 2 bases from J, with 12 bases between. CDR3 length equals 14 residues. Germline assignment: CDR1 GTSNPN and CDR2 SVGIG (reference sequence). In DNA form, the CDR3 reads TGTGCCTGGAGTACGGACCGGAAAAACACTGAAGCTTTCTTT. Translated, it gives CAWSTDRKNTEAFF.

This clone was counted between two and nine times. V and J are TRBV27 and TRBJ2-5, with 7 bases lining up with TRBD1. V gave up 5 bases and J gave up 4 bases; unmatched junction bases: 13. The CDR3 is made up of 16 amino acids. The germline V gene encodes CDR1 MNHEY and CDR2 SMNVEV (reference sequence). CDR3 region: CASSPARQGLRETQYF. CDR3 DNA: TGTGCCAGCAGTCCCGCGAGACAGGGTCTTCGAGAGACCCAGTACTTC.

This clone was counted only a few times. The chain combines TRBV7-6 with TRBJ2-1; 7 bases align to TRBD1. This CDR3 contains 17 residues. After removal of 5 bases from V and 2 bases from J, the junction contained 12 bases not matched to a gene. The germline V gene has CDR1 SGHVS and CDR2 FNYEAQ. DNA for the CDR3: TGTGCCAGCAGCCTTCGACAGGGTGTGGACCCCTACAATGAGCAGTTCTTC. Translation gives CASSLRQGVDPYNEQFF. Together with reference TRBV7-6 and TRBJ2-1, the CDR3 gives the full variable domain: GAGVSQSPRYKVTKRGQDVALRCDPISGHVSLYWYRQALGQGPEFLTYFNYEAQQDKSGLPNDRFSAERPEGSISTLTIQRTEQRDSAMYRCASSLRQGVDPYNEQFFGPGTRLTVL.

In this sample, this clone turned up a few times. The rearrangement uses TRBV11-2 and TRBJ1-2; no clear D gene. This CDR3 has 12 residues. In germline, CDR1 is SGHAT, CDR2 FQNNGV. Between the trimmed V and J ends, which lost 2 bases and 8 bases, there was a span of 9 bases. The CDR3: CASSLYLEGYTF. CDR3 in DNA: TGTGCCAGCAGCTTATACTTGGAAGGCTACACCTTC.

This clone showed up just a few times. The chain has TRBV4-1 and TRBJ2-7, with D possibly matching TRBD1 (5 bases). V shed 3 bases and J shed 3 bases, with 18 bases lying between them. CDR3 size: 16 residues. The germline gives CDR1 MGHRA, CDR2 YSYEKL. CDR3 in DNA: TGCGCCAGCAGCCAGCTTCAGGGTTTAAGGTTCTACGAGCAGTACTTC. Protein product: CASSQLQGLRFYEQYF.

Turning to this clone: Other DNA sequences in the sample encode the same CDR3. The V and J genes are TRBV6-1 and TRBJ1-2, with 11 nucleotides matching TRBD1. Germline V lookup: CDR1 MNHNS, CDR2 SASEGT. V gave up 6 bases and J gave up 6 bases; unmatched junction bases: 3. The CDR3 is 13 residues long. The CDR3 is CASRSGQGDGYTF. In DNA, the CDR3 is TGTGCCAGCAGATCGGGACAGGGGGATGGCTACACCTTC.

In its sample, this clone was seen a few times. V gene TRBV19 combines with J gene TRBJ1-2; D is unclear. V lost 5 bases to trimming and J lost 5 bases, with 15 bases between them. The CDR3 has 14 amino acids. The V gene's germline CDR1 is LNHDA and CDR2 SQIVND (reference sequence). CDR3 sequence reads: CASSVTESIYGYTF. DNA for the CDR3: TGTGCCAGTAGTGTCACTGAGAGCATTTATGGCTACACCTTC.